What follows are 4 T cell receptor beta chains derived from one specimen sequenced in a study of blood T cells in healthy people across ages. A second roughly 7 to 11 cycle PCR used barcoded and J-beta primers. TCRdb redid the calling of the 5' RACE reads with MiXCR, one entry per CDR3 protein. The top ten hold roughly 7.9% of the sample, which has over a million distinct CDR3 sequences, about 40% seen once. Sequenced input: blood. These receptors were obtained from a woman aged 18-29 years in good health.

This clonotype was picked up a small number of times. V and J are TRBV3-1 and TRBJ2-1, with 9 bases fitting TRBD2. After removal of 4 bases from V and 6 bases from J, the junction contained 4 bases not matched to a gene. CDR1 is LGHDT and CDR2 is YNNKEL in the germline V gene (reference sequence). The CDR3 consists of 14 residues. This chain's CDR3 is CASSPLAGINEQFF. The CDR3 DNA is TGTGCCAGCAGCCCCCTAGCGGGAATCAATGAGCAGTTCTTC.

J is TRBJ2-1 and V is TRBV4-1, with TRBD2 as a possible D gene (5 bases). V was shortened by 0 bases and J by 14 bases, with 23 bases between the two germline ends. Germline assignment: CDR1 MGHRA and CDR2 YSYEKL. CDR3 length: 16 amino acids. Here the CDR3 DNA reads TGCGCCAGCAGCCAAGATACCAGCGGCCCTTCAATGGTGAAGTTCTTC. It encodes CASSQDTSGPSMVKFF.

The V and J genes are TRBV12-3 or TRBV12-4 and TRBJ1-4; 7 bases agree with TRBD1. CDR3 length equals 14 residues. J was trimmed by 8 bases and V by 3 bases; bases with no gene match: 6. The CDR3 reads CASSFDRVREKLFF. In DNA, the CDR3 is TGTGCCAGCAGTTTCGACAGGGTACGCGAAAAACTGTTTTTT.

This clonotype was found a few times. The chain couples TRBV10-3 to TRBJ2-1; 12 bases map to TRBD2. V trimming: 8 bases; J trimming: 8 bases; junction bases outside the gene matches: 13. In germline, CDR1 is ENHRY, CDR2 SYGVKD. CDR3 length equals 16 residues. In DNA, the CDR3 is TGTGCCATCGGGCTAGCGGGAGGGACGGGGGAGTATGAGCAGTTCTTC. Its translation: CAIGLAGGTGEYEQFF.